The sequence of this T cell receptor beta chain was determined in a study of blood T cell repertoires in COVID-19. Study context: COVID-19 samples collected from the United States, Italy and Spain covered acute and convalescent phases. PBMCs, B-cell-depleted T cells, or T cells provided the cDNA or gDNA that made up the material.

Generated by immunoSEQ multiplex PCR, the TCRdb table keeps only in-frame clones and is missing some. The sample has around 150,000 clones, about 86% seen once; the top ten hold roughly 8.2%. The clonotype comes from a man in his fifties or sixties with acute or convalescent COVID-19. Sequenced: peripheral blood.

The CDR3 loop reads CASSLSGGYTGELFF. CDR3 bases: TGTGCCAGCAGCTTAAGCGGGGGGTACACCGGGGAGCTGTTTTTT. The chain has TRBV11-3 and TRBJ2-2, with 9 bases aligning to TRBD2. Trimming cost V 2 bases and J 3 bases; bases outside gene matches: 1. Germline CDR1 reads SGHNT; CDR2 reads YENEEA. CDR3 length: 15 amino acids.